The 28 T cell receptor beta chains below all came from one sample that was sequenced in a study of blood T cell repertoires in COVID-19. The assay was immunoSEQ multiplex PCR, and TCRdb's table has in-frame clones only and misses some. The sample contains 400,000 to 450,000 clones, approximately 89% of which appear only once. Material for sequencing was peripheral blood. These TCRs come from a woman between 45 and 60 years old with COVID-19, enrolled during active disease.

The chain combines TRBV7-3 with TRBJ2-1; possibly TRBD2 for D (5 bases). Trimming removed 2 bases from V and 6 bases from J, with 11 bases in between. Germline V gene sequence: CDR1 SGHTA, CDR2 FQGTGA. The CDR3 is made up of 14 amino acids. CDR3 in amino acids: CASSLPTSPNEQFF. Written as DNA, the CDR3 is TGTGCCAGCAGCTTACCCACTAGTCCCAATGAGCAGTTCTTC.

This chain connects TRBV12-3 or TRBV12-4 to TRBJ1-4; D is possibly TRBD1 (5 bases). This CDR3 is built from 12 residues. V was shortened by 5 bases and J by 8 bases, with 9 bases between the two germline ends. In DNA, the CDR3 is TGTGCCAGCAGTAGGCGGGGCGAAAAACTGTTTTTT. It yields the protein CASSRRGEKLFF.

The V call is TRBV28, the J call TRBJ1-1; perhaps TRBD1 as D (5 bases). CDR1 is MDHEN and CDR2 is SYDVKM in the germline V gene. Trimming pared 6 bases from V and 3 bases from J, leaving 23 bases between. The CDR3 is made up of 17 amino acids. The CDR3 DNA sequence: TGTGCCAGCAGCCCCACTGGAAGGGGCCTGAATGACACTGAAGCTTTCTTT. It yields the protein CASSPTGRGLNDTEAFF.

The rearrangement joins TRBV29-1 to TRBJ1-1, with D perhaps matching TRBD1 (5 bases). The germline gives CDR1 SQVTM, CDR2 ANQGSEA. V was trimmed by 3 bases and J by 0 bases, leaving 8 bases between them. CDR3 size: 13 residues. The CDR3 region has the DNA TGCAGCGTTGAGGGCAGGGTGAACACTGAAGCTTTCTTT. As protein: CSVEGRVNTEAFF. Looking up the rest from reference TRBV29-1 and TRBJ1-1 gives the full variable domain: SAVISQKPSRDICQRGTSLTIQCQVDSQVTMMFWYRQQPGQSLTLIATANQGSEATYESGFVIDKFPISRPNLTFSTLTVSNMSPEDSSIYLCSVEGRVNTEAFFGQGTRLTVV.

The rearrangement links TRBV5-6 to TRBJ2-7; 8 positions match TRBD1. The length of the CDR3 is 14 residues. Germline assignment: CDR1 SGHDT and CDR2 YYEEEE. V was pared by 7 bases and J by 3 bases, with 9 bases of the junction left unmatched. CDR3 in DNA: TGTGCCAGCGGGGTCCGGGACAGGAACTACGAGCAGTACTTC. Its protein is CASGVRDRNYEQYF. Filled out from reference TRBV5-6 and TRBJ2-7, the complete variable domain reads DAGVTQSPTHLIKTRGQQVTLRCSPKSGHDTVSWYQQALGQGPQFIFQYYEEEERQRGNFPDRFSGHQFPNYSSELNVNALLLGDSALYLCASGVRDRNYEQYFGPGTRLTVT.

V and J are TRBV3-1 (or the pseudogene TRBV3-2) and TRBJ2-1, with 7 nucleotides matching TRBD2. The V gene's germline CDR1 is LGHDT and CDR2 YNNKEL (reference sequence). V shed 5 bases, J shed 8 bases, and the junction held 12 bases outside the gene matches. This CDR3 contains 15 residues. CDR3 DNA sequence: TGTGCCAGCAGCTCCACTAGCGCGCGTGGGGATGAGCAGTTCTTC. Amino acid sequence: CASSSTSARGDEQFF.

The chain couples TRBV7-3 to TRBJ1-1, with a possible D match to TRBD1 (6 bases). The CDR3 sequence is 13 residues long. Looked up from germline, CDR1 is SGHTA and CDR2 is FQGTGA. Trimming removed 5 bases at V and 2 bases at J, with 9 bases between. CDR3 bases: TGTGCCAGCAGCCTGGGGGCCAACACTGAAGCTTTCTTT. Translating gives CASSLGANTEAFF.

The chain has TRBV4-1 and TRBJ1-2; D gene ambiguous. Trimming took 3 bases from V and 5 from J, leaving 10 bases between them. This CDR3 is 13 amino acids long. The V gene's germline CDR1 is MGHRA and CDR2 YSYEKL. The CDR3 DNA is TGCGCCAGCAGCCATTTGGGCTTATATGGCTACACCTTC. This translates into CASSHLGLYGYTF.

This chain connects TRBV2 to TRBJ2-3; TRBD2 aligns across 8 bases. Trimming at V came to 1 base and at J to 1 base, leaving 1 base not matched to a gene. The germline V gene encodes CDR1 SNHLY and CDR2 FYNNEI. The CDR3 length is 15 residues. CDR3 sequence reads: CASSEDSGGTDTQYF. The CDR3 nucleotides are TGTGCCAGCAGTGAAGATAGCGGGGGCACAGATACGCAGTATTTT.

This clone was recorded once. The chain recombines TRBV5-4 with TRBJ1-5, with unresolved D. Trimming took off 0 bases at V and 8 bases at J, with 6 bases between the two ends. The CDR3 runs 12 residues. Germline CDR1 is SGHNT and CDR2 is YYREEE (reference sequence). The DNA for the CDR3 is TGTGCCAGCAGCTTGGCCGGGGAGCCCCAGCATTTT. It specifies CASSLAGEPQHF.

V gene TRBV5-1 combines with J gene TRBJ2-3; 9 bases line up with TRBD2. Germline V gives CDR1 SGHRS, CDR2 YFSETQ. The trim removed 4 bases at V and 0 bases at J, leaving 6 bases unmatched. The CDR3 is 16 residues long. This CDR3 is CASSTPGLASTDTQYF. In DNA, the CDR3 is TGCGCCAGCAGCACCCCGGGACTAGCAAGCACAGATACGCAGTATTTT.

J is TRBJ2-3 and V is TRBV5-1, with TRBD2 matching 7 bases. Germline CDR1 is SGHRS and CDR2 is YFSETQ. There are 16 residues in the CDR3. V was pared by 1 base and J by 0 bases, with 5 bases of the junction left unmatched. The CDR3 DNA follows: TGCGCCAGCAGCTTGCCGGTAGCGGGTAGCACAGATACGCAGTATTTT. Its protein is CASSLPVAGSTDTQYF.

V usage is TRBV5-1 and J usage is TRBJ1-2; D call uncertain. The CDR3 totals 14 residues. Germline V lookup: CDR1 SGHRS, CDR2 YFSETQ. Trimming pared 2 bases from V and 7 bases from J, leaving 15 bases between. DNA of the CDR3: TGCGCCAGCAGCTTTGGTGGTAGAAGAAGTGGCTACACCTTC. Its protein product is CASSFGGRRSGYTF.

The V and J genes are TRBV30 and TRBJ1-2; D perhaps matches TRBD1 (5 bases). The CDR3 extends over 14 amino acids. Trimming stripped 5 bases from V and 8 bases from J, with 21 bases between. Germline loops: CDR1 GTSNPN, CDR2 SVGIG (reference sequence). The CDR3 protein is CAWFRMGHPEGYTF. The CDR3, as DNA: TGTGCCTGGTTCCGAATGGGGCACCCAGAAGGCTACACCTTC.

The chain employs TRBV27 and TRBJ1-2, with D unresolved. This CDR3 has 16 amino acids. Germline CDR1 MNHEY, CDR2 SMNVEV (reference sequence). Trimming stripped 2 bases from V and 5 bases from J, with 18 bases between. The CDR3 sequence: CASSLARRGGSYGYTF. For the CDR3, the DNA is TGTGCCAGCAGTTTAGCACGGCGAGGCGGATCATATGGCTACACCTTC.

The chain recombines TRBV5-5 with TRBJ2-3, with D maybe TRBD2 (6 bases). Germline lookup yields CDR1 SGHKS and CDR2 YYEKEE (reference sequence). The CDR3 loop spans 11 amino acids. V dropped 7 bases and J dropped 9 bases, with 12 bases sitting between them. CDR3 DNA: TGTGCCAGCTACGGAGGGAGAACGCAGTATTTT. Translating it yields CASYGGRTQYF. Together with reference TRBV5-5 and TRBJ2-3, the CDR3 gives the full variable domain: DAGVTQSPTHLIKTRGQQVTLRCSPISGHKSVSWYQQVLGQGPQFIFQYYEKEERGRGNFPDRFSARQFPNYSSELNVNALLLGDSALYLCASYGGRTQYFGPGTRLTVL.

The chain is built from TRBV5-1 and TRBJ1-6; 10 bases match TRBD1. Germline CDR1 SGHRS, CDR2 YFSETQ. CDR3 length: 15 residues. Germline trimming cut 0 bases from V and 8 bases from J; bases unmatched to any gene: 2. CDR3 nucleotide sequence: TGCGCCAGCAGCTTGGGACAGGGGGCTTATTCACCCCTCCACTTT. It specifies CASSLGQGAYSPLHF.

The chain carries TRBV7-9 and TRBJ1-3; perhaps TRBD1 as D (5 bases). The CDR3 runs 15 residues. The germline V and J ends were trimmed by 8 bases and 4 bases, with 18 bases remaining between them. The germline CDR1 and CDR2 sequences are SEHNR and FQNEAQ (reference sequence). CDR3 in amino acids: CASGSGVGWGNTIYF. Written as DNA, the CDR3 is TGTGCCAGCGGCTCGGGGGTGGGGTGGGGAAACACCATATATTTT.

The chain joins TRBV18 to TRBJ2-1; D gene ambiguous. Germline V lookup: CDR1 KGHSH, CDR2 LQKENI. This CDR3 has 12 residues. V was cut by 3 bases and J by 6 bases, with 6 bases left in between. Here the CDR3 reads CASSPVSNEQFF. CDR3 in DNA: TGTGCCAGCTCACCGGTGAGCAATGAGCAGTTCTTC.

This chain connects TRBV19 to TRBJ1-3; D unresolved. Between the trimmed V and J ends, which lost 4 bases and 0 bases, there was a span of 16 bases. The germline CDR1 and CDR2 sequences are LNHDA and SQIVND (reference sequence). CDR3 length: 17 amino acids. CDR3 nucleotides: TGTGCCAGTAGTAGTTGGGAGACGGCGAGCTCTGGAAACACCATATATTTT. This gives the protein CASSSWETASSGNTIYF.

This clone was observed a few times. J is TRBJ2-1 and V is TRBV7-3; D is ambiguous. The CDR3 length is 13 residues. The V end was cut by 1 base, the J end by 5 bases, with 6 bases between. From germline, CDR1 is SGHTA and CDR2 FQGTGA. CDR3 protein: CASSLNLNNEQFF. The CDR3 DNA sequence: TGTGCCAGCAGCTTAAATTTAAACAATGAGCAGTTCTTC.

The chain joins TRBV28 to TRBJ1-1, with D uncertain. With 6 bases removed from V and 0 bases from J, the gap between germline ends came to 8 bases. The CDR3 totals 13 residues. Germline V gives CDR1 MDHEN, CDR2 SYDVKM. The CDR3 DNA follows: TGTGCCAGCAGCCCCACTCTGAACACTGAAGCTTTCTTT. Its translation is CASSPTLNTEAFF.

J is TRBJ2-3 and V is TRBV24-1; D gene uncertain. This CDR3 contains 15 residues. V was trimmed by 4 bases and J by 6 bases, leaving 16 bases between them. Germline assignment: CDR1 KGHDR and CDR2 SFDVKD. The CDR3 sequence: CATSDLELGLDTQYF. The CDR3 nucleotides are TGTGCCACCAGTGACTTGGAGCTCGGGTTGGATACGCAGTATTTT.

The genes are TRBV29-1 and TRBJ1-1; D perhaps matches TRBD1 (6 bases). Germline CDR1 is SQVTM and CDR2 is ANQGSEA. Trimming pared 4 bases from V and 2 bases from J, leaving 8 bases between. CDR3 length: 12 amino acids. In nucleotides, the CDR3 is TGCAGCGTTGGACAGGTCAACACTGAAGCTTTCTTT. It encodes CSVGQVNTEAFF.

As to this clone: The same CDR3 can be traced to other DNA sequences in this sample. This chain joins TRBV28 and TRBJ1-2; no definite D call. Germline-derived CDR1 and CDR2 are MDHEN and SYDVKM. The CDR3 contains 12 residues. Deletions cut 2 bases from V and 4 bases from J, with 5 bases between. DNA of the CDR3: TGTGCCAGCAGTTTAGGCCTCTATGGCTACACCTTC. Protein product: CASSLGLYGYTF.

This chain joins TRBV11-2 and TRBJ2-7, with D unresolved. This CDR3 is built from 15 residues. The ends were cut back, 5 bases at V and 4 bases at J, with 18 bases in the middle. Germline CDR1 is SGHAT and CDR2 is FQNNGV. The CDR3 DNA sequence: TGTGCCAGCAGCCGATTCGGCGGAAGCGAGTACGAGCAGTACTTC. It codes for CASSRFGGSEYEQYF.

This chain links TRBV10-2 with TRBJ2-3; TRBD2 might be the D (6 bases). The CDR3 covers 14 residues. The ends were cut back, 4 bases at V and 5 bases at J, with 13 bases in the middle. Germline V gene sequence: CDR1 WSHSY, CDR2 SAAADI. The CDR3 spells CASSGITSRDTQYF. In nucleotides, the CDR3 is TGCGCCAGCAGTGGGATCACTAGCCGAGATACGCAGTATTTT.

The genes are TRBV21-1 and TRBJ1-5. TRBV21-1 is a pseudogene segment. There are 15 residues in the CDR3. CDR3 protein: CASSKGARVTQPQHF. The CDR3 DNA sequence: TGTGCCAGCAGCAAAGGCGCGAGGGTCACACAGCCCCAGCATTTT.